This T cell receptor (beta chain) was recorded in a study of regulatory T cells in long-lasting Graves disease. The study's findings and limits: Patients with persistent Graves' had lower TCR diversity than newly diagnosed patients. A reduction in accuracy may have resulted from the small sample size.

In this sample, this clonotype turned up a few times. What it binds is unknown. As for time point: persistent/refractory GD, antithyroid drugs over 5 years with positive TRAb. Researchers made the TCR library from RNA that was extracted from PBMCs. To make TCR beta libraries, researchers used iRepertoire HTBI primers and Arm-PCR of CDR3 regions. TCRdb analysed the multiplex PCR reads with MiXCR anew, one entry per CDR3 protein. This sample has over 300,000 distinct CDR3 sequences, with roughly 21% found just once. The CDR3 is 17 residues long. The ends lost 4 bases at V and 6 bases at J; junction bases unmatched: 7. The V gene's germline CDR1 is SEHNR and CDR2 FQNEAQ (reference sequence).

V usage is TRBV7-9 and J usage is TRBJ2-2; the match to TRBD2 covers 14 bases. This TCR was sampled from a female donor with Graves disease. The starting material was peripheral blood mononuclear cells (PBMCs), obtained when the disease was refractory, from a patient treated with antithyroid drugs. The CDR3 is CASSSPGLAGVSGELFF. The DNA of the CDR3 is TGTGCCAGCAGCTCTCCGGGACTAGCGGGAGTTTCCGGGGAGCTGTTTTTT.